The 31 T cell receptor beta chains below all came from one sample that was sequenced in a study of CD8 T cells in Susac syndrome. A quantity of roughly 0.5 to 1 ug RNA underwent reverse transcription using random hexamers. Via MiXCR, TCRdb re-called the immunoSEQ multiplex PCR reads, giving one row per CDR3 protein. The sample lists over 300,000 distinct CDR3 sequences, around 90% occurring once. The sample taken for sequencing was CD4+ T cells from PBMCs. Receptor source: a human donor with multiple sclerosis.

The V gene is TRBV30, the J gene TRBJ1-4, with no clear D. This CDR3 comprises 14 residues. The ends were cut back, 0 bases at V and 4 bases at J, with 9 bases in the middle. Germline assignment: CDR1 GTSNPN and CDR2 SVGIG (reference sequence). The CDR3 DNA follows: TGTGCCTGGAGTGTACTGGCCGGTAATGAAAAACTGTTTTTT. Translated, it gives CAWSVLAGNEKLFF.

V is TRBV4-1 and J is TRBJ2-2; TRBD1 or TRBD2 may be the D gene (6 bases each). Trimming left V 3 bases short and J 3 bases short, with 20 bases between. CDR1 MGHRA and CDR2 YSYEKL come from the germline V gene. This CDR3 is 18 amino acids long. This CDR3 reads CASSHPGAGKSYTGELFF. In DNA form, the CDR3 reads TGCGCCAGCAGCCATCCGGGGGCAGGGAAGTCGTACACCGGGGAGCTGTTTTTT.

For the CDR3, the DNA is TGTGCCAGCAGCCAAGGGGGTAGGAGACAGTTCTTC. Amino acids: CASSQGGRRQFF. The rearrangement links TRBV3-1 to TRBJ2-1; no clear D gene. Germline V CDR1 and CDR2: LGHDT, YNNKEL (reference sequence). Trimming removed 1 base from V and 13 bases from J, with 11 bases in between. This CDR3 comprises 12 residues.

The rearrangement uses TRBV6-5 and TRBJ2-6; D is uncertain. Germline V gene data show CDR1 as MNHEY and CDR2 as SVGAGI. The CDR3 has 15 amino acids. V lost 5 bases and J lost 1, with 9 bases in between. The CDR3 DNA sequence: TGTGCCAGCAGTCCTAGGCCATCTGGGGCCAACGTCCTGACTTTC. Amino acid sequence: CASSPRPSGANVLTF.

V is TRBV20-1 and J is TRBJ2-5; D unresolved. Germline loops: CDR1 DFQATT, CDR2 SNEGSKA (reference sequence). The CDR3 is 14 residues long. Between the trimmed V and J ends, which lost 6 bases and 2 bases, there was a span of 16 bases. The DNA of the CDR3 is TGCAGTGCCAACAAAGTAGTGGGACAAGAGACCCAGTACTTC. Amino acids: CSANKVVGQETQYF.

The chain recombines TRBV30 with TRBJ1-1; D gene ambiguous. V lost 4 bases and J lost 0, with 15 bases in between. Germline CDR1 and CDR2: GTSNPN and SVGIG (reference sequence). This CDR3 spans 15 amino acids. Here the CDR3 DNA reads TGTGCCTGGAAGGGAAGAGTGGTTTTGAACACTGAAGCTTTCTTT. Encoded protein: CAWKGRVVLNTEAFF.

V gene TRBV11-2 combines with J gene TRBJ2-7; 8 nucleotides align to TRBD1. Trimming removed 0 bases from V and 4 bases from J; junction bases left unmatched: 8. Germline CDR1 is SGHAT and CDR2 is FQNNGV. The CDR3 spans 16 residues. The CDR3 here is CASSLDHGTGGYEQYF. For the CDR3, the DNA is TGTGCCAGCAGCTTAGATCACGGGACAGGAGGATACGAGCAGTACTTC.

The chain joins TRBV30 to TRBJ2-7; unclear D gene. The V end was cut by 7 bases, the J end by 7 bases, with 20 bases between. This CDR3 has 13 amino acids. Germline values: CDR1 GTSNPN, CDR2 SVGIG (reference sequence). The CDR3 DNA reads TGTGCCTCCTCCCCTGATTCCCTTCCGGAGCAGTACTTC. Protein sequence: CASSPDSLPEQYF. Together with reference TRBV30 and TRBJ2-7, the CDR3 gives the full variable domain: SQTIHQWPATLVQPVGSPLSLECTVEGTSNPNLYWYRQAAGRGLQLLFYSVGIGQISSEVPQNLSASRPQDRQFILSSKKLLLSDSGFYLCASSPDSLPEQYFGPGTRLTVT.

This clonotype has just one count. This sequence joins TRBV6-6 and TRBJ2-2; D might be TRBD1 (5 bases). V gave up 2 bases and J gave up 3 bases, with 10 bases separating them. This CDR3 has 15 residues. CDR1 and CDR2 (germline): MNHNY, SVGAGI (reference sequence). CDR3 residues: CASSYQGADTGELFF. CDR3 DNA sequence: TGTGCCAGCAGTTACCAGGGCGCGGACACCGGGGAGCTGTTTTTT.

J is TRBJ1-5 and V is TRBV10-3; D is uncertain. The CDR3 runs to 17 residues. The germline V and J ends were trimmed by 0 bases and 2 bases, with 14 bases remaining between them. CDR1 ENHRY and CDR2 SYGVKD come from the germline V gene. The CDR3 DNA is TGTGCCATCAGTGAGTCGACACCCGTAGGCGGCAATCAGCCCCAGCATTTT. Translation: CAISESTPVGGNQPQHF.

The V and J genes are TRBV24-1 and TRBJ2-1, with 13 bases matching TRBD2. V lost 7 bases and J lost 2; bases outside the gene matches: 4. CDR3 length equals 16 residues. The germline gives CDR1 KGHDR, CDR2 SFDVKD. CDR3: CATSDGLAGAYNEQFF. CDR3 sequence (DNA): TGTGCCACCAGCGATGGACTAGCGGGAGCCTACAATGAGCAGTTCTTC.

This clonotype has just a few counts. The rearrangement links TRBV7-9 to TRBJ2-7; 8 positions match TRBD1. V gave up 5 bases and J gave up 9 bases; unmatched junction bases: 6. This CDR3 has 12 amino acids. Germline V gene data show CDR1 as SEHNR and CDR2 as FQNEAQ (reference sequence). The CDR3 loop reads CASSVDRGPQYF. In DNA form, the CDR3 reads TGTGCCAGCAGCGTCGACAGGGGTCCGCAGTACTTC.

This chain uses TRBV11-2 with TRBJ2-3; possible D gene TRBD2, 5 bases. This CDR3 region has 15 residues. V lost 1 base to trimming and J lost 3 bases, with 11 bases between them. Germline CDR1 and CDR2: SGHAT and FQNNGV. CDR3 nucleotide sequence: TGTGCCAGCAGCTTAGTTCGGACTGAGACAGATACGCAGTATTTT. Translation gives CASSLVRTETDTQYF.

The chain employs TRBV5-1 and TRBJ2-4; tentative D call: TRBD2 (5 bases). This CDR3 contains 14 residues. The V end was cut by 0 bases, the J end by 6 bases, with 10 bases between. Per germline, CDR1 SGHRS and CDR2 YFSETQ. For the CDR3, the DNA is TGCGCCAGCAGCTTGGGAGAGGGTGGAAACATTCAGTACTTC. It encodes CASSLGEGGNIQYF.

V is TRBV10-2 and J is TRBJ2-7; 12 bases fit TRBD2. The ends lost 6 bases at V and 2 bases at J; junction bases unmatched: 11. This CDR3 spans 17 amino acids. Germline V CDR1 and CDR2: WSHSY, SAAADI. The CDR3 is CASSAYPWTSGTYEQYF. DNA of the CDR3: TGCGCCAGCAGCGCCTACCCCTGGACTAGCGGGACCTACGAGCAGTACTTC.

The chain employs TRBV5-1 and TRBJ2-3; perhaps D is TRBD1 or TRBD2 (5 bases each). The V end was cut by 4 bases, the J end by 6 bases, with 15 bases between. CDR1 and CDR2 (germline): SGHRS, YFSETQ. The CDR3 is 14 residues long. DNA for the CDR3: TGCGCCAGCAGCCTTACCGGGACGTCCGATACGCAGTATTTT. Translation: CASSLTGTSDTQYF.

The chain recombines TRBV14 with TRBJ2-3; either TRBD1 or TRBD2 may fit D (5 bases each). The length of the CDR3 is 17 residues. The germline V gene encodes CDR1 SGHDN and CDR2 FVKESK. V gave up 1 base and J gave up 3 bases, with 17 bases separating them. The CDR3 sequence is CASSQGFLAGTTDTQYF. The CDR3 DNA reads TGTGCCAGCAGCCAAGGTTTCTTGGCAGGGACGACAGATACGCAGTATTTT.

The chain links TRBV20-1 to TRBJ1-6; D is perhaps TRBD1 (6 bases). Trimming cost V 4 bases and J 7 bases, with 20 bases left between them. The germline V gene encodes CDR1 DFQATT and CDR2 SNEGSKA (reference sequence). The CDR3 is made up of 16 amino acids. The DNA of the CDR3 is TGCAGTGCTACAGACTACAAAAGGACAGCGAATTCACCCCTCCACTTT. Amino acids: CSATDYKRTANSPLHF.

The gene calls are TRBV5-1 and TRBJ1-2, with D tentatively TRBD1 (6 bases). This CDR3 is 13 amino acids long. V was pared by 3 bases and J by 3 bases, with 9 bases between. CDR1 is SGHRS, CDR2 YFSETQ, per germline. The CDR3 is CASSSGADYGYTF. The CDR3 DNA follows: TGCGCCAGCAGCTCGGGGGCAGACTATGGCTACACCTTC.

The chain links TRBV5-1 to TRBJ2-5; D is perhaps TRBD2 (5 bases). The CDR3 is 14 residues long. The germline V and J ends were trimmed by 0 bases and 2 bases, with 8 bases remaining between them. Germline CDR1 SGHRS, CDR2 YFSETQ. The DNA of the CDR3 is TGCGCCAGCAGCTTGGATCCGGGGCAAGAGACCCAGTACTTC. Translating gives CASSLDPGQETQYF.

This clonotype was found a few times. The gene calls are TRBV9 and TRBJ2-7, with 10 bases identical to TRBD2. Germline V gene lookup returns CDR1 SGDLS and CDR2 YYNGEE. Trimming removed 0 bases from V and 3 bases from J; junction bases left unmatched: 3. The CDR3 extends over 15 amino acids. CDR3 amino acids: CASSVGTSGYYEQYF. The CDR3 DNA sequence: TGTGCCAGCAGCGTAGGGACTAGCGGTTACTACGAGCAGTACTTC. The complete variable domain, with remaining parts taken from reference TRBV9 and TRBJ2-7, reads DSGVTQTPKHLITATGQRVTLRCSPRSGDLSVYWYQQSLDQGLQFLIQYYNGEERAKGNILERFSAQQFPDLHSELNLSSLELGDSALYFCASSVGTSGYYEQYFGPGTRLTVT.

The J gene is TRBJ1-3, the V gene TRBV18, with D perhaps matching TRBD1 (5 bases). V was trimmed by 0 bases and J by 8 bases, leaving 8 bases between them. Germline lookup yields CDR1 KGHSH and CDR2 LQKENI. The CDR3 covers 13 residues. In DNA, the CDR3 is TGTGCCAGCTCACCACCGGGGGAGTACACCATATATTTT. Translation gives CASSPPGEYTIYF.

The V gene is TRBV6-5, the J gene TRBJ2-2; 7 bases align to TRBD2. V lost 0 bases to trimming and J lost 5 bases; unmatched junction nucleotides: 12. The CDR3 totals 18 residues. Germline V gene data show CDR1 as MNHEY and CDR2 as SVGAGI. Written as DNA, the CDR3 is TGTGCCAGCAGTTACTCTTTCTGGGGAGGGAGTGGTACCGGGGAGCTGTTTTTT. Residues: CASSYSFWGGSGTGELFF.

The CDR3 loop is CASSQDGTSGHNEQFF. Here the CDR3 DNA reads TGTGCCAGCAGCCAGGACGGGACTAGCGGCCACAATGAGCAGTTCTTC. The genes are TRBV4-2 and TRBJ2-1; TRBD2 matches at 11 bases. CDR1 is LGHNA and CDR2 is YNFKEQ in the germline V gene. This CDR3 has 16 amino acids. J gave up 5 bases and V 3 bases, and 6 bases lay outside the gene matches.

J is TRBJ2-7 and V is TRBV7-8, with TRBD2 matching 14 bases. CDR3 length: 22 amino acids. The V segment lost 2 bases and the J segment 0 bases; nucleotides outside the gene matches: 18. Germline assignment: CDR1 SGHVS and CDR2 FQNEAQ. CDR3 loop: CASSLQRPGRLAGGKTSYEQYF. CDR3 nucleotide sequence: TGTGCCAGCAGCTTACAAAGACCTGGGCGACTAGCGGGGGGGAAGACCTCCTACGAGCAGTACTTC.

The chain combines TRBV12-3 or TRBV12-4 with TRBJ2-3; D may be TRBD1 or TRBD2 (5 bases each). V was trimmed by 6 bases and J by 10 bases, leaving 23 bases between them. This CDR3 region has 15 residues. In DNA form, the CDR3 reads TGTGCCAGCAGACCCGGGACCCTCGCCTATACCTCGCAGTATTTT. Translating gives CASRPGTLAYTSQYF.

This clonotype was found a few times. The chain uses TRBV6-1 and TRBJ1-4; D is unresolved. V was trimmed by 4 bases and J by 4 bases, leaving 4 bases between them. Germline V lookup: CDR1 MNHNS, CDR2 SASEGT. The CDR3 spans 12 residues. This CDR3 is CASSGDNEKLFF. CDR3 coding DNA: TGTGCCAGCAGTGGGGATAATGAAAAACTGTTTTTT.

The chain employs TRBV2 and TRBJ2-5; TRBD1 is a possible D gene (5 bases). Germline V gene data show CDR1 as SNHLY and CDR2 as FYNNEI. The CDR3 is made up of 13 amino acids. The V end lost 7 bases, the J end lost 9 bases, and 18 bases lay between the germline ends. The CDR3 loop reads CASTSPLGQAQYF. CDR3 in DNA: TGTGCCAGCACGTCACCGTTGGGGCAGGCCCAGTACTTC.

The J gene is TRBJ1-1, the V gene TRBV18; D not certain. This CDR3 is 13 amino acids long. From germline, CDR1 is KGHSH and CDR2 LQKENI. V was pared by 3 bases and J by 1 base, with 6 bases between. CDR3 nucleotides: TGTGCCAGCTCACCGTCCGAGAACACTGAAGCTTTCTTT. Its protein is CASSPSENTEAFF.

V usage is TRBV3-1 and J usage is TRBJ1-1; perhaps TRBD1 as D (5 bases). Germline loops: CDR1 LGHDT, CDR2 YNNKEL (reference sequence). This CDR3 contains 17 residues. V lost 0 bases to trimming and J lost 4 bases, with 18 bases between them. CDR3 coding DNA: TGTGCCAGCAGCCAAGATAAGCCGATCTGGGGGATCACTGAAGCTTTCTTT. Its translation: CASSQDKPIWGITEAFF.

The chain has TRBV10-1 and TRBJ2-1; 8 bases agree with TRBD2. This CDR3 has 13 amino acids. V was pared by 4 bases and J by 7 bases, with 3 bases of the junction left unmatched. Per the germline V gene, CDR1 is WNHNN and CDR2 is SYGVQD (reference sequence). The CDR3 sequence: CASSASGGNEQFF. The CDR3, as DNA: TGCGCCAGCAGTGCGAGCGGGGGTAATGAGCAGTTCTTC.